A selection of T cell receptor beta chains follows, all from one sample in a study of shared clonotypes between healthy human individuals. The table came from immunoSEQ multiplex PCR; TCRdb's copy has only in-frame clones and leaves some out. The table lists about half a million clones, 70% to 80% of them singletons. Sequenced material: PBMCs. These receptors all come from a woman aged 40-49 years in good health. Some clones in this sample may be carry-over from other donors' samples. CDR3s include the opening cysteine and the closing phenylalanine or tryptophan. Fields, in order: J gene, clone size, CDR3 length, D gene, V gene, CDR3 protein, CDR3 DNA. The D gene is left open where the match is weak. Clone size is given for some rows only: seen once, a few or many times, or a class if the clone is expanded.

j_gene: TRBJ2-7
abundance: .
len: 13
d_gene: TRBD2
v_gene: TRBV25-1
CDR3aa: CASRDSGSYEQYF
CDR3nt: TGTGCCAGCAGAGATAGCGGGAGCTACGAGCAGTACTTC

j_gene: TRBJ2-1
abundance: few
len: 15
d_gene: .
v_gene: TRBV28
CDR3aa: CASTDFGRENNEQFF
CDR3nt: TGTGCCAGCACCGATTTCGGGCGGGAAAACAATGAGCAGTTCTTC

j_gene: TRBJ2-7
abundance: .
len: 15
d_gene: TRBD2
v_gene: TRBV6-6
CDR3aa: CASGTRTSGSYEQYF
CDR3nt: TGTGCCAGCGGTACCCGGACTAGCGGGAGTTACGAGCAGTACTTC

j_gene: TRBJ2-3
abundance: .
len: 16
d_gene: TRBD2
v_gene: TRBV5-1
CDR3aa: CASSPEGGAGGNTQYF
CDR3nt: TGCGCCAGCAGCCCGGAAGGTGGAGCGGGAGGAAATACGCAGTATTTT

j_gene: TRBJ1-1
abundance: .
len: 12
d_gene: .
v_gene: TRBV7-9
CDR3aa: CASSSKNTEAFF
CDR3nt: TGTGCCAGCAGCTCGAAGAACACTGAAGCTTTCTTT

j_gene: TRBJ2-2
abundance: .
len: 15
d_gene: TRBD2
v_gene: TRBV18
CDR3aa: CASSRTSLNTGELFF
CDR3nt: TGTGCCAGCTCAAGGACTAGCCTGAACACCGGGGAGCTGTTTTTT

j_gene: TRBJ1-4
abundance: once
len: 17
d_gene: .
v_gene: TRBV28
CDR3aa: CASSSSGTVSFNEKLFF
CDR3nt: TGTGCCAGCAGTTCCTCCGGGACGGTTAGTTTTAATGAAAAACTGTTTTTT

j_gene: TRBJ1-1
abundance: .
len: 13
d_gene: .
v_gene: TRBV7-7
CDR3aa: CASSLGRNTEAFF
CDR3nt: TGTGCCAGCAGCTTAGGGAGGAACACTGAAGCTTTCTTT

j_gene: TRBJ2-3
abundance: .
len: 16
d_gene: .
v_gene: TRBV28
CDR3aa: CASSSPDGFSGDTQYF
CDR3nt: TGTGCCAGCAGTTCGCCCGACGGATTTTCCGGAGATACGCAGTATTTT

j_gene: TRBJ2-1
abundance: .
len: 14
d_gene: .
v_gene: TRBV28
CDR3aa: CASSLHGSRNEQFF
CDR3nt: TGTGCCAGCAGTTTACACGGGAGTCGGAATGAGCAGTTCTTC

j_gene: TRBJ2-3
abundance: few
len: 14
d_gene: .
v_gene: TRBV11-2
CDR3aa: CASSLDQGRDTQYF
CDR3nt: TGTGCCAGCAGCTTAGATCAGGGGAGAGATACGCAGTATTTT

j_gene: TRBJ2-7
abundance: .
len: 13
d_gene: .
v_gene: TRBV18
CDR3aa: CASSPRIGDEQYF
CDR3nt: TGTGCCAGCTCACCACGGATAGGGGACGAGCAGTACTTC

j_gene: TRBJ2-1
abundance: .
len: 14
d_gene: .
v_gene: TRBV27
CDR3aa: CASSPGSRYNEQFF
CDR3nt: TGTGCCAGCAGCCCCGGGAGTCGGTACAATGAGCAGTTCTTC

j_gene: TRBJ2-7
abundance: .
len: 15
d_gene: .
v_gene: TRBV27
CDR3aa: CASCRSRDRSYEQYF
CDR3nt: TGTGCCAGCTGTAGGTCCCGCGACCGATCCTACGAGCAGTACTTC

j_gene: TRBJ1-1
abundance: .
len: 15
d_gene: TRBD1
v_gene: TRBV9
CDR3aa: CASSEGTALNTEAFF
CDR3nt: TGTGCCAGCAGCGAGGGGACAGCGTTGAACACTGAAGCTTTCTTT

j_gene: TRBJ2-7
abundance: once
len: 18
d_gene: .
v_gene: TRBV7-9
CDR3aa: CASSGQPLRQAASYEQYF
CDR3nt: TGTGCCAGCAGCGGGCAGCCTTTACGACAGGCCGCGTCCTACGAGCAGTACTTC

j_gene: TRBJ2-7
abundance: once
len: 16
d_gene: .
v_gene: TRBV4-2
CDR3aa: CASSQDKGDLPYEQYF
CDR3nt: TGTGCCAGCAGCCAAGATAAGGGGGACCTTCCCTACGAGCAGTACTTC

j_gene: TRBJ2-7
abundance: .
len: 15
d_gene: TRBD2
v_gene: TRBV27
CDR3aa: CASRETSGGTYEQYF
CDR3nt: TGTGCCAGCAGGGAGACTAGCGGAGGAACCTACGAGCAGTACTTC

j_gene: TRBJ2-5
abundance: .
len: 15
d_gene: TRBD1
v_gene: TRBV7-2
CDR3aa: CASSLVTGGRETQYF
CDR3nt: TGTGCCAGCAGCTTGGTGACAGGGGGCAGGGAGACCCAGTACTTC

j_gene: TRBJ1-5
abundance: .
len: 13
d_gene: .
v_gene: TRBV28
CDR3aa: CASSDTQNQPQHF
CDR3nt: TGTGCCAGCTCGGACACTCAAAATCAGCCCCAGCATTTT

j_gene: TRBJ2-1
abundance: .
len: 11
d_gene: .
v_gene: TRBV20-1
CDR3aa: CSARLTNEQFF
CDR3nt: TGCAGTGCTAGGCTTACCAATGAGCAGTTCTTC

j_gene: TRBJ2-7
abundance: .
len: 17
d_gene: TRBD2
v_gene: TRBV28
CDR3aa: CASSLLAGVAGGREQYF
CDR3nt: TGTGCCAGCAGTTTATTAGCCGGGGTAGCGGGAGGTCGAGAGCAGTACTTC

j_gene: TRBJ2-2
abundance: .
len: 14
d_gene: .
v_gene: TRBV4-1
CDR3aa: CASSQGGVTGELFF
CDR3nt: TGCGCCAGCAGCCAAGGAGGGGTCACCGGGGAGCTGTTTTTT

j_gene: TRBJ1-2
abundance: .
len: 13
d_gene: .
v_gene: TRBV5-6
CDR3aa: CASSDRGGYGYTF
CDR3nt: TGTGCCAGCAGCGACCGGGGGGGATATGGCTACACCTTC

j_gene: TRBJ2-7
abundance: many
len: 19
d_gene: TRBD2
v_gene: TRBV18
CDR3aa: CASSLGLAGGPGHLYEQYF
CDR3nt: TGTGCCAGCTCACTGGGACTAGCGGGAGGGCCTGGGCACCTTTACGAGCAGTACTTC

j_gene: TRBJ2-1
abundance: medium-sized
len: 16
d_gene: .
v_gene: TRBV18
CDR3aa: CASRIGGAESYNEQFF
CDR3nt: TGTGCCAGCCGGATCGGGGGAGCGGAATCCTACAATGAGCAGTTCTTC

j_gene: TRBJ2-1
abundance: .
len: 13
d_gene: .
v_gene: TRBV6-5
CDR3aa: CASSYGDNNEQFF
CDR3nt: TGTGCCAGCAGTTACGGAGACAACAATGAGCAGTTCTTC

j_gene: TRBJ1-6
abundance: .
len: 15
d_gene: TRBD1
v_gene: TRBV25-1
CDR3aa: CASKQTGSNNSPLHF
CDR3nt: TGTGCCAGCAAGCAGACAGGGAGTAATAATTCACCCCTCCACTTT

j_gene: TRBJ2-1
abundance: few
len: 16
d_gene: TRBD2
v_gene: TRBV4-2
CDR3aa: CASSLTPGLADNEQFF
CDR3nt: TGTGCCAGCAGCCTTACACCGGGACTAGCGGACAATGAGCAGTTCTTC

j_gene: TRBJ2-2
abundance: many
len: 15
d_gene: TRBD1
v_gene: TRBV7-8
CDR3aa: CASSLTGVNTGELFF
CDR3nt: TGTGCCAGCAGCTTAACAGGGGTAAACACCGGGGAGCTGTTTTTT

j_gene: TRBJ2-7
abundance: .
len: 14
d_gene: .
v_gene: TRBV5-1
CDR3aa: CASSDRTGSGEQYF
CDR3nt: TGCGCCAGCAGCGATAGAACAGGGTCCGGCGAGCAGTACTTC

j_gene: TRBJ1-1
abundance: .
len: 15
d_gene: TRBD1
v_gene: TRBV9
CDR3aa: CASSVGTGVNTEAFF
CDR3nt: TGTGCCAGCAGCGTAGGGACAGGGGTGAACACTGAAGCTTTCTTT

j_gene: TRBJ1-1
abundance: few
len: 11
d_gene: .
v_gene: TRBV30
CDR3aa: CACRQNTEAFF
CDR3nt: TGTGCCTGTAGACAGAACACTGAAGCTTTCTTT

j_gene: TRBJ2-7
abundance: .
len: 14
d_gene: .
v_gene: TRBV27
CDR3aa: CASRPILVSYEQYF
CDR3nt: TGTGCCAGCCGCCCCATTTTGGTGTCCTACGAGCAGTACTTC

j_gene: TRBJ1-4
abundance: .
len: 14
d_gene: .
v_gene: TRBV5-4
CDR3aa: CASSLGDSPEKLFF
CDR3nt: TGTGCCAGCAGCTTGGGGGACTCCCCTGAAAAACTGTTTTTT

j_gene: TRBJ2-7
abundance: .
len: 10
d_gene: .
v_gene: TRBV10-1
CDR3aa: CATERDEQYF
CDR3nt: TGCGCCACGGAGCGAGACGAGCAGTACTTC

j_gene: TRBJ2-7
abundance: .
len: 14
d_gene: TRBD1
v_gene: TRBV7-2
CDR3aa: CASSQGQGAYEQCF
CDR3nt: TGTGCCAGCAGTCAAGGACAGGGAGCCTACGAGCAGTGCTTC

j_gene: TRBJ2-7
abundance: .
len: 15
d_gene: TRBD2
v_gene: TRBV5-3
CDR3aa: CARSCLGGSRDEQYF
CDR3nt: TGTGCCAGAAGCTGCCTGGGGGGGAGTCGCGACGAGCAGTACTTC

j_gene: TRBJ2-5
abundance: .
len: 17
d_gene: TRBD2
v_gene: TRBV11-2
CDR3aa: CASSLAPVVAGDETQYF
CDR3nt: TGTGCCAGCAGCTTAGCCCCCGTGGTAGCGGGAGACGAGACCCAGTACTTC

j_gene: TRBJ1-2
abundance: .
len: 18
d_gene: TRBD1
v_gene: TRBV9
CDR3aa: CASSAGAKMTGHLSGYTF
CDR3nt: TGTGCCAGCAGCGCCGGTGCGAAGATGACAGGGCATCTATCTGGCTACACCTTC

j_gene: TRBJ2-3
abundance: .
len: 13
d_gene: .
v_gene: TRBV28
CDR3aa: CASKGLPTDTQYF
CDR3nt: TGTGCCAGCAAAGGACTACCCACAGATACGCAGTATTTT

j_gene: TRBJ1-1
abundance: .
len: 13
d_gene: .
v_gene: TRBV11-2
CDR3aa: CASSLVVDSEAFF
CDR3nt: TGTGCCAGCAGCTTAGTTGTTGACAGTGAAGCTTTCTTT

j_gene: TRBJ2-2
abundance: .
len: 21
d_gene: TRBD1
v_gene: TRBV27
CDR3aa: CASSLSGRVFRGQGLTGELFF
CDR3nt: TGTGCCAGCAGTTTATCAGGCCGGGTGTTTAGGGGACAGGGTCTTACCGGGGAGCTGTTTTTT

j_gene: TRBJ2-7
abundance: .
len: 14
d_gene: TRBD2
v_gene: TRBV11-1
CDR3aa: CAGSLEAGPGEQYF
CDR3nt: TGTGCCGGCAGCTTAGAAGCGGGACCTGGCGAGCAGTACTTC

j_gene: TRBJ1-5
abundance: few
len: 16
d_gene: .
v_gene: TRBV19
CDR3aa: CATAYDGAQGNQPQHF
CDR3nt: TGTGCCACAGCCTACGACGGGGCGCAGGGCAATCAGCCCCAGCATTTT

j_gene: TRBJ1-1
abundance: .
len: 13
d_gene: TRBD1
v_gene: TRBV19
CDR3aa: CASIVQGAAEAFF
CDR3nt: TGTGCCAGTATAGTACAGGGGGCCGCTGAAGCTTTCTTT

j_gene: TRBJ2-5
abundance: .
len: 14
d_gene: TRBD1
v_gene: TRBV7-6
CDR3aa: CASSPDRSQETQYF
CDR3nt: TGTGCCAGCAGCCCGGACAGGAGCCAAGAGACCCAGTACTTC

j_gene: TRBJ2-7
abundance: .
len: 14
d_gene: .
v_gene: TRBV6-5
CDR3aa: CASSYLGPPYEQYF
CDR3nt: TGTGCCAGCAGTTACTTAGGTCCGCCCTACGAGCAGTACTTC

j_gene: TRBJ2-7
abundance: .
len: 15
d_gene: TRBD1
v_gene: TRBV5-1
CDR3aa: CASSPQVGQGYEQYF
CDR3nt: TGCGCCAGCAGCCCCCAGGTGGGACAGGGCTACGAGCAGTACTTC

j_gene: TRBJ1-1
abundance: .
len: 16
d_gene: .
v_gene: TRBV28
CDR3aa: CASSSPGIGQNTEAFF
CDR3nt: TGTGCCAGCAGTTCGCCAGGGATAGGGCAGAACACTGAAGCTTTCTTT

j_gene: TRBJ2-2
abundance: .
len: 14
d_gene: TRBD2
v_gene: TRBV7-9
CDR3aa: CASSPRTSTGELFF
CDR3nt: TGTGCCAGCAGCCCTCGGACTAGCACCGGGGAGCTGTTTTTT